This T cell receptor (beta chain) was captured in a study of shared clonotypes between healthy human individuals. Whole-study results and caveats: Between a handful of donors, naive CD4 clonotypes were shared at a level of approximately 5%.

TCRdb keeps only in-frame clones here, not all; method: immunoSEQ multiplex PCR. The repertoire holds about 2,100,000 clones, with around 93% as singletons. Only CD45RO-negative cells positively selected for CCR7 counted as naive CD8 cells, so terminally differentiated effector memory CD45RA+ cells were excluded. V was shortened by 5 bases and J by 0 bases, with 16 bases between the two germline ends. The CDR3 has 16 amino acids. CDR1 SEHNR and CDR2 FQNEAQ come from the germline V gene (reference sequence). In this sample, this clone turned up once. Its antigen is currently unknown. The TCR comes from a man aged 18-30 years in good health. Some clones in this sample may be carry-over from other donors' samples. The chain joins TRBV7-9 to TRBJ2-5; no clear D. The sample comprised naive CD8+ T cells from PBMCs. CDR3 sequence (DNA): TGTGCCAGCAGCCCCACGGGTGAGAGGAACCAAGAGACCCAGTACTTC. This gives the protein CASSPTGERNQETQYF.